The clone carrying this TCR beta chain was detected once. This record comes from a study of blood T cell repertoires in COVID-19. The wider study: Nucleic acid was either cDNA or gDNA, and it came from T cells, B-cell-depleted T cells, or PBMCs.

The data were produced by immunoSEQ multiplex PCR, yet TCRdb's version contains in-frame clones alone and is incomplete. The sample lists about 160,000 clones; roughly 85% were seen once. Participants' own reports of clinical history determined their cohort assignment. The sample was PBMCs or T cells enriched from blood (not recorded which). The receptor comes from a woman between 50 and 59 years old who had recovered from COVID-19.

The CDR3 here is CASSSGTGREKLFF. The CDR3 region has the DNA TGCGCCAGCAGCTCCGGGACAGGGAGGGAAAAACTGTTTTTT. V and J are TRBV5-1 and TRBJ1-4, with 9 positions matching TRBD1. V lost 3 bases, J lost 8 bases, and 5 bases stayed unmatched. The CDR3 loop spans 14 amino acids. Germline CDR1 reads SGHRS; CDR2 reads YFSETQ.